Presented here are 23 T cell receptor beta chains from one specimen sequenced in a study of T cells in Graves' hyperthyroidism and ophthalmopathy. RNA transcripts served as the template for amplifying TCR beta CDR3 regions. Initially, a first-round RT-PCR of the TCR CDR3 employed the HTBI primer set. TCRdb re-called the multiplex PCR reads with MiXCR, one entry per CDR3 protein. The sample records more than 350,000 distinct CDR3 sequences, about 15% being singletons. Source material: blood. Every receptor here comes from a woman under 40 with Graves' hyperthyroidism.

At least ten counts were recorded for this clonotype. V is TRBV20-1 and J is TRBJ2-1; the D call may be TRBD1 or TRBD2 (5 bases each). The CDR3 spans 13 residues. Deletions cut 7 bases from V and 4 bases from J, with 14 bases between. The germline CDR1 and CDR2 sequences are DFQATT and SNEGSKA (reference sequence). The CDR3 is CSEVGTRYNEQFF. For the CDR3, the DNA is TGCAGTGAAGTAGGGACGAGATACAATGAGCAGTTCTTC.

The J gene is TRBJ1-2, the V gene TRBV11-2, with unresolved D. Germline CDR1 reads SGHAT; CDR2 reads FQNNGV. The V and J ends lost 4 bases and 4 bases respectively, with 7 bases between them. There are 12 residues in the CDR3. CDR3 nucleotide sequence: TGTGCCAGCAGCTCGCAGTCCTATGGCTACACCTTC. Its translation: CASSSQSYGYTF.

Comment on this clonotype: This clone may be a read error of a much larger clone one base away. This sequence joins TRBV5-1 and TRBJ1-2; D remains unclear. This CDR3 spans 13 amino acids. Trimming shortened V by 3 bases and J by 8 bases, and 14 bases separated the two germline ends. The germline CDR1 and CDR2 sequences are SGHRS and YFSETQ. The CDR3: CASSSADLAGYTF. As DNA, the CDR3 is TGCGCCAGCAGCTCGGCAGACTTGGCCGGCTACACCTTC. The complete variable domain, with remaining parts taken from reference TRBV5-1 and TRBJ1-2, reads KAGVTQTPRYLIKTRGQQVTLSCSPISGHRSVSWYQQTPGQGLQFLFEYFSETQRNKGNFPGRFSGRQFSNSRSEMNVSTLELGDSALYLCASSSADLAGYTFGSGTRLTVV.

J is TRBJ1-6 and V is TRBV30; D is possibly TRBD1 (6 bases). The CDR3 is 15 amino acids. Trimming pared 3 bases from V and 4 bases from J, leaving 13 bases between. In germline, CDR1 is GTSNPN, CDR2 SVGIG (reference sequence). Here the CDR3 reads CAWRFGGSYNSPLHF. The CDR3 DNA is TGTGCCTGGAGATTCGGGGGCTCTTATAATTCACCCCTCCACTTT.

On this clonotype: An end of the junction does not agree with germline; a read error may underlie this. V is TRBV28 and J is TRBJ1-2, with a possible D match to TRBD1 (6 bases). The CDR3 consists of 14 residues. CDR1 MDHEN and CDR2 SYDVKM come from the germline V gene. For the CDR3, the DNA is TGTGCCAGCAGTTCTGACAGGAGACTCTATGGCTACATCTTC. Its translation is CASSSDRRLYGYIF.

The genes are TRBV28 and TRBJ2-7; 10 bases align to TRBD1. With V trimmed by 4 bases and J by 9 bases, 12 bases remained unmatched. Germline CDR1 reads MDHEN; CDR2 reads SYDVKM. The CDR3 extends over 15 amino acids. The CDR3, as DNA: TGTGCCAGCAGTTCGACCGGGACAGGGGTAATGCCGCAGTACTTC. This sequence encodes CASSSTGTGVMPQYF.

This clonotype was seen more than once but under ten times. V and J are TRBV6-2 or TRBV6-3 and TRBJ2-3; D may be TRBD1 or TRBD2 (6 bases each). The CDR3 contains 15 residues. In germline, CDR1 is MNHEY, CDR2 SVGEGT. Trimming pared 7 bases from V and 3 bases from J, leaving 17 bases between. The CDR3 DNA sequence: TGTGCCAGCAACCTTGCTACAGGGAGGACAGATACGCAGTATTTT. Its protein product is CASNLATGRTDTQYF.

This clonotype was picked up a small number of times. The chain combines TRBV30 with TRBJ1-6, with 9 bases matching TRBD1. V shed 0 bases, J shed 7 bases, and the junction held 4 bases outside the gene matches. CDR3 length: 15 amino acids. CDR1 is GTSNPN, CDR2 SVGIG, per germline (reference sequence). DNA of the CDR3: TGTGCCTGGAGTGTGGGACAGGGCGGAAATTCACCCCTCCACTTT. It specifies CAWSVGQGGNSPLHF. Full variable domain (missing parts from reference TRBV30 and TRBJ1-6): SQTIHQWPATLVQPVGSPLSLECTVEGTSNPNLYWYRQAAGRGLQLLFYSVGIGQISSEVPQNLSASRPQDRQFILSSKKLLLSDSGFYLCAWSVGQGGNSPLHFGNGTRLTVT.

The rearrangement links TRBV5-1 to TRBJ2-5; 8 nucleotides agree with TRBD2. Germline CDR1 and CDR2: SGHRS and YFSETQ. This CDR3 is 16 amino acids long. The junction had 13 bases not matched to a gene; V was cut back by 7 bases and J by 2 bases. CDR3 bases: TGCGCCAGCCGGGACGGAGGCGGGAGGCCACAAGAGACCCAGTACTTC. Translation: CASRDGGGRPQETQYF.

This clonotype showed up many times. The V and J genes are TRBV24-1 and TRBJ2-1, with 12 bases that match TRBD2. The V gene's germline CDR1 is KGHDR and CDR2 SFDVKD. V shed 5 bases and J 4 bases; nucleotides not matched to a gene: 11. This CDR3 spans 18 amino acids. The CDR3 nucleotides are TGTGCCACCAGTGTTTCCCGAGGACTAGCGGGACAATACAATGAGCAGTTCTTC. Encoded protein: CATSVSRGLAGQYNEQFF.

CDR3 nucleotide sequence: TGTGCCAGTACCGTGACAGGAGGTTGGGATGGCTACACCTTC. This sequence encodes CASTVTGGWDGYTF. The rearrangement uses TRBV19 and TRBJ1-2; weak D call: TRBD1 (6 bases). Germline V gene data show CDR1 as LNHDA and CDR2 as SQIVND (reference sequence). With 7 bases removed from V and 6 bases from J, the gap between germline ends came to 18 bases. The CDR3 length is 14 residues.

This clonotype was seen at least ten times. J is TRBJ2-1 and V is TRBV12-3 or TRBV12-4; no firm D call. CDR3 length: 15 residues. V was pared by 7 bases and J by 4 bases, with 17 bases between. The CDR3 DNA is TGTGCCAGCAACACCTACGGGCATCGATACAATGAGCAGTTCTTC. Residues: CASNTYGHRYNEQFF.

CDR3 residues: CASSLSYQETQYF. DNA of the CDR3: TGTGCCAGCAGCTTATCCTACCAAGAGACCCAGTACTTC. The chain is built from TRBV7-3 and TRBJ2-5; D is unresolved. The CDR3 is 13 residues long. Germline lookup yields CDR1 SGHTA and CDR2 FQGTGA. Trimming removed 2 bases at V and 0 bases at J, with 4 bases between. Drawing the rest from reference TRBV7-3 and TRBJ2-5, the complete variable domain is GAGVSQTPSNKVTEKGKYVELRCDPISGHTALYWYRQSLGQGPEFLIYFQGTGAADDSGLPNDRFFAVRPEGSVSTLKIQRTERGDSAVYLCASSLSYQETQYFGPGTRLLVL.

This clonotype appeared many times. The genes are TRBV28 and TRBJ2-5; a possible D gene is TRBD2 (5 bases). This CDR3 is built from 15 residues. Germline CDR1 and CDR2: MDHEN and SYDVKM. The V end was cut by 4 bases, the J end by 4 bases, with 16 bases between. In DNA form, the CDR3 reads TGTGCCAGCAGTTCAACCGGGATCCGACGAGAGACCCAGTACTTC. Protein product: CASSSTGIRRETQYF. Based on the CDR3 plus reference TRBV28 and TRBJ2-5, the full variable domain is DVKVTQSSRYLVKRTGEKVFLECVQDMDHENMFWYRQDPGLGLRLIYFSYDVKMKEKGDIPEGYSVSREKKERFSLILESASTNQTSMYLCASSSTGIRRETQYFGPGTRLLVL.

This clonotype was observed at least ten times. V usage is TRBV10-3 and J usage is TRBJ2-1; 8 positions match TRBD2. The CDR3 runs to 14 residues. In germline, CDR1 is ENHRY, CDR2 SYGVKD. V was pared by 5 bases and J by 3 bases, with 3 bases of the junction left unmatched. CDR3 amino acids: CAISSGSFYNEQFF. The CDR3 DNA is TGTGCCATCAGTAGCGGGAGTTTCTACAATGAGCAGTTCTTC.

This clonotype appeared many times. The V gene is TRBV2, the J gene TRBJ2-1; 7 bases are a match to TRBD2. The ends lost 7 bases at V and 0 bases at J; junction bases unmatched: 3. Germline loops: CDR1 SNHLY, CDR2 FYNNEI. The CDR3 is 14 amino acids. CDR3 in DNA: TGTGCCAGCACGCGGGAGAGCTCCTACAATGAGCAGTTCTTC. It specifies CASTRESSYNEQFF.

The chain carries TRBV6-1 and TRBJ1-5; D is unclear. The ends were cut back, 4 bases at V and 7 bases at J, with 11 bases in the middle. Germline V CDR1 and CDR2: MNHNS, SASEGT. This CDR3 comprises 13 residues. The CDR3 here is CASSGPAGQPQHF. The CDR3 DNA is TGTGCCAGCAGTGGGCCGGCGGGGCAGCCCCAGCATTTT.

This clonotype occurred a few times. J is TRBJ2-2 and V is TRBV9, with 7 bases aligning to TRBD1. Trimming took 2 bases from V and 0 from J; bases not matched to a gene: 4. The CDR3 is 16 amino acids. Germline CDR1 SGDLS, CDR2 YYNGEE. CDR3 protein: CASSVRQGANTGELFF. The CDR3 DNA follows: TGTGCCAGCAGCGTCCGACAGGGAGCGAACACCGGGGAGCTGTTTTTT.

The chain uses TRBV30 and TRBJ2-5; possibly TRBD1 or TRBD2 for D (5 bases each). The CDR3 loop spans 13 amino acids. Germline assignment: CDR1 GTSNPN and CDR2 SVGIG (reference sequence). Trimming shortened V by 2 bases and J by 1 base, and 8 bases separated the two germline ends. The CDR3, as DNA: TGTGCCTGGAGTCGGGGCGTCCAAGAGACCCAGTACTTC. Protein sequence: CAWSRGVQETQYF.

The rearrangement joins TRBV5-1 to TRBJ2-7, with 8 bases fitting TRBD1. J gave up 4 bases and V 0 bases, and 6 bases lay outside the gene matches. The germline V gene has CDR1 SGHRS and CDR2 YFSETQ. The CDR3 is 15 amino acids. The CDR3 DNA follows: TGCGCCAGCAGCTTGGTGCAGGGGGCGCAGTACGAGCAGTACTTC. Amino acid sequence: CASSLVQGAQYEQYF. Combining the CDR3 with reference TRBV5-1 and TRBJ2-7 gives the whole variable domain KAGVTQTPRYLIKTRGQQVTLSCSPISGHRSVSWYQQTPGQGLQFLFEYFSETQRNKGNFPGRFSGRQFSNSRSEMNVSTLELGDSALYLCASSLVQGAQYEQYFGPGTRLTVT.

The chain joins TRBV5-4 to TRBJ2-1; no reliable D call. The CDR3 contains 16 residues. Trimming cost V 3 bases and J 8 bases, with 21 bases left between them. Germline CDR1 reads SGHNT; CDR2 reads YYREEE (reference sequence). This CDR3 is CASSSTIHRKGDEQFF. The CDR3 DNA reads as TGTGCCAGCAGCTCGACAATCCACCGTAAGGGCGATGAGCAGTTCTTC. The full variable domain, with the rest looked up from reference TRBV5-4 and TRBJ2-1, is ETGVTQSPTHLIKTRGQQVTLRCSSQSGHNTVSWYQQALGQGPQFIFQYYREEENGRGNFPPRFSGLQFPNYSSELNVNALELDDSALYLCASSSTIHRKGDEQFFGPGTRLTVL.

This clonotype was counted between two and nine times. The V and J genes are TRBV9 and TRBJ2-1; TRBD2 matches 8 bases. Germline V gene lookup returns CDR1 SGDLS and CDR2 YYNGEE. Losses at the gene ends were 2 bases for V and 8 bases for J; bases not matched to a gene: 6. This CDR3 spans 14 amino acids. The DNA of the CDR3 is TGTGCCAGCAGCGTTAGGACTAGCTTGGATGAGCAGTTCTTC. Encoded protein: CASSVRTSLDEQFF.

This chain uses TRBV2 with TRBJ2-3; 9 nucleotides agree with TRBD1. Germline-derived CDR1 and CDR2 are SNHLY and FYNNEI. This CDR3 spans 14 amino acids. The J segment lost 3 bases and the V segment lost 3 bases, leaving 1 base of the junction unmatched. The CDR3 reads CASSEDRGTDTQYF. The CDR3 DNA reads TGTGCCAGCAGTGAGGACAGGGGTACAGATACGCAGTATTTT. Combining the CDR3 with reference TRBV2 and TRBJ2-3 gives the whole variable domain EPEVTQTPSHQVTQMGQEVILRCVPISNHLYFYWYRQILGQKVEFLVSFYNNEISEKSEIFDDQFSVERPDGSNFTLKIRSTKLEDSAMYFCASSEDRGTDTQYFGPGTRLTVL.